These T cell receptor beta chains were read from a single sample in a study of blood T cell repertoires in COVID-19. The data were produced by immunoSEQ multiplex PCR, yet TCRdb's version contains in-frame clones alone and is incomplete. The sample has around 130,000 clones; approximately 83% are singletons. Source material: peripheral blood. The receptors derive from a woman in her seventies with acute or convalescent COVID-19. The CDR3 runs from the conserved cysteine through the conserved F or W. The D gene is left open where the match is weak. The size entry is marked missing in some rows and otherwise reads once, few, many or a size class.

d_call	clone_size	v_call	j_call	cdr3_aa	cdr3_nt
NA	few	TRBV2	TRBJ1-5	CASSPMGLNQPQHF	TGTGCCAGCAGTCCAATGGGACTCAATCAGCCCCAGCATTTT
NA	once	TRBV11-3	TRBJ1-3	CASSLATAGVNTIYF	TGTGCCAGCAGCTTGGCAACAGCGGGGGTAAACACCATATATTTT
TRBD2	few	TRBV4-1	TRBJ2-6	CASTPGGSSSGANVLTF	TGCGCCAGCACCCCGGGGGGATCGAGCTCTGGGGCCAACGTCCTGACTTTC
NA	NA	TRBV5-1	TRBJ2-3	CASSLDSGDLTDTQYF	TGCGCCAGCAGCTTGGATTCAGGGGATTTAACAGATACGCAGTATTTT
TRBD1	NA	TRBV6-1	TRBJ1-4	CASSEAGGANEKLFF	TGTGCCAGCAGTGAGGCAGGGGGCGCCAATGAAAAACTGTTTTTT
TRBD2	NA	TRBV5-4	TRBJ2-5	CASSSPLRTSAETQYF	TGTGCCAGCAGCTCCCCTCTTCGGACTAGCGCTGAGACCCAGTACTTC
NA	NA	TRBV15	TRBJ1-4	CATSRDRGANEKLFF	TGTGCCACCAGCAGAGATCGGGGGGCTAATGAAAAACTGTTTTTT
NA	few	TRBV4-3	TRBJ2-3	CASSQRSTSGPDTQYF	TGCGCCAGCAGCCAACGCTCCACTAGTGGTCCCGATACGCAGTATTTT
TRBD1	once	TRBV19	TRBJ2-5	CASLDREETQYF	TGTGCCAGCCTAGACAGGGAGGAGACCCAGTACTTC
NA	once	TRBV19	TRBJ1-4	CASSPLGQSATNEKLFF	TGTGCCAGTAGTCCACTGGGACAATCTGCAACTAATGAAAAACTGTTTTTT